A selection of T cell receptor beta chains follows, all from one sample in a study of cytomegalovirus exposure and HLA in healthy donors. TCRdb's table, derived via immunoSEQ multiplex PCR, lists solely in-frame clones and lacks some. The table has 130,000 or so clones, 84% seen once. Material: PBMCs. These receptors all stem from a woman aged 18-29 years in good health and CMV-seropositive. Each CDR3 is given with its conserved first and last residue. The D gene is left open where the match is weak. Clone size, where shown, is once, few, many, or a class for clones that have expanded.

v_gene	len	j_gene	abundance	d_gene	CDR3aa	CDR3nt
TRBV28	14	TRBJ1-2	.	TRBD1	CASSPLTGEFGYTF	TGTGCCAGCAGTCCCTTGACAGGGGAATTTGGCTACACCTTC
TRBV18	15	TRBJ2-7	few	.	CASSPEGGGIYEQYF	TGTGCCAGCTCACCCGAGGGGGGGGGCATCTACGAGCAGTACTTC
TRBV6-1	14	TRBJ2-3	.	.	CASSDRGPTDTQYF	TGTGCCAGCAGTGACAGGGGACCCACAGATACGCAGTATTTT
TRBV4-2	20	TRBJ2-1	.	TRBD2	CASSPTSGLAGRISYNEQFF	TGTGCCAGCAGCCCAACCTCCGGACTAGCGGGACGTATCTCCTACAATGAGCAGTTCTTC
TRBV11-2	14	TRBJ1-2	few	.	CASSPEMGGKGYTF	TGTGCCAGCAGCCCAGAGATGGGGGGAAAGGGCTACACCTTC
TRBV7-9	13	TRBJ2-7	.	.	CASSLSGPREQYF	TGTGCCAGCAGCTTATCCGGTCCCCGGGAGCAGTACTTC
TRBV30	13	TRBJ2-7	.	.	CAWSVGRSYEQYF	TGTGCCTGGAGTGTGGGCAGGTCTTACGAGCAGTACTTC
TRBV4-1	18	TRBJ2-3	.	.	CASSQRQTSLTNTDTQYF	TGCGCCAGCAGCCAACGCCAGACTAGTTTGACTAACACAGATACGCAGTATTTT
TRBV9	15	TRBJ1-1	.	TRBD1	CASSVRAGGFTEAFF	TGTGCCAGCAGCGTCAGGGCAGGGGGCTTCACTGAAGCTTTCTTT
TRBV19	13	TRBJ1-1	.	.	CASSASGYTEAFF	TGTGCCAGTAGTGCCTCAGGGTACACTGAAGCTTTCTTT
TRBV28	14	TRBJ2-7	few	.	CASSRAGGTYEQYF	TGTGCCAGCAGCCGGGCTGGGGGCACCTACGAGCAGTACTTC
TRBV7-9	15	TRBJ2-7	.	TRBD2	CASSSSRDYLYEQYF	TGTGCCAGCAGCTCGAGCCGGGACTATCTCTACGAGCAGTACTTC
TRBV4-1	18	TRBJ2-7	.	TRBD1	CASSQDGGRGQGSYEQYF	TGCGCCAGCAGCCAAGATGGAGGGAGAGGACAGGGTTCCTACGAGCAGTACTTC
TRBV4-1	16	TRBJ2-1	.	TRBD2	CASSQGPSGGYNEQFF	TGCGCCAGCAGCCAGGGTCCCAGCGGGGGTTACAATGAGCAGTTCTTC
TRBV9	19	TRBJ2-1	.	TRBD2	CASSGGLAGGSPIYNEQFF	TGTGCCAGCAGCGGAGGACTAGCGGGGGGTTCACCAATCTACAATGAGCAGTTCTTC
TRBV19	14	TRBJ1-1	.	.	CASSFGGMATEAFF	TGTGCCAGCTCCTTTGGGGGGATGGCCACTGAAGCTTTCTTT
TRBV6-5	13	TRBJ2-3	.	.	CASNFLDTDTQYF	TGTGCCAGCAATTTTCTAGACACAGATACGCAGTATTTT
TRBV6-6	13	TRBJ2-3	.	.	CASREGAGDTQYF	TGTGCCAGCAGGGAGGGGGCTGGTGATACGCAGTATTTT
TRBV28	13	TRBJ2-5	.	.	CASSLISSETQYF	TGTGCCAGCAGTTTAATCAGTTCGGAGACCCAGTACTTC
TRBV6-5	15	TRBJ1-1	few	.	CASSYSRGWGTEAFF	TGTGCCAGCAGTTACTCTCGGGGATGGGGCACTGAAGCTTTCTTT
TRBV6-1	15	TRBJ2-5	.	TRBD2	CASRGTSGGAGTQYF	TGTGCCAGCAGGGGGACTAGCGGGGGGGCCGGGACCCAGTACTTC